These 26 T cell receptor beta chains were sequenced from one sample in a study of shared clonotypes between healthy human individuals. Using immunoSEQ multiplex PCR, the repertoire was profiled, and TCRdb retains in-frame clones only, with some absent. In the table there are about 1.5 million clones, around 98% of which are singletons. Material: naive CD4+ T cells sorted from blood. The subset is: CD45RA+ positively selected. Receptors originate from a man aged 25-45 years in good health.

The chain joins TRBV7-9 to TRBJ1-4; no reliable D call. The germline V gene has CDR1 SEHNR and CDR2 FQNEAQ (reference sequence). V was cut by 5 bases and J by 7 bases, with 11 bases left in between. This CDR3 is built from 13 residues. Here the CDR3 DNA reads TGTGCCAGCAGCCCCTTCGGACGTGAAAAACTGTTTTTT. It translates to CASSPFGREKLFF.

This rearrangement joins TRBV7-2 to TRBJ2-2; perhaps TRBD2 as D (6 bases). Germline loops: CDR1 SGHTA, CDR2 FQGNSA. This CDR3 has 17 amino acids. Trimming removed 5 bases from V and 0 bases from J, with 16 bases in between. The CDR3 nucleotides are TGTGCCAGCAGCCCCGGTAGCGGCCCCGCGAACACCGGGGAGCTGTTTTTT. Translated, it gives CASSPGSGPANTGELFF.

This rearrangement joins TRBV11-3 to TRBJ1-2; D unresolved. This CDR3 spans 16 amino acids. Germline V gives CDR1 SGHNT, CDR2 YENEEA. V lost 2 bases and J 1 base, leaving 14 bases between the germline ends. CDR3 nucleotide sequence: TGTGCCAGCAGCTTATTCTGGGAATCAATTAACTATGGCTACACCTTC. Translating it yields CASSLFWESINYGYTF.

The genes are TRBV7-9 and TRBJ2-7, with 8 bases matching TRBD2. The length of the CDR3 is 16 residues. V was clipped by 1 base and J by 3 bases; unmatched bases: 8. CDR1 is SEHNR and CDR2 is FQNEAQ in the germline V gene (reference sequence). CDR3 DNA: TGTGCCAGCAGCTTAGTACTAGCGGACGGGGACTACGAGCAGTACTTC. Protein sequence: CASSLVLADGDYEQYF.

Turning to this clone: The sample holds other DNA sequences that translate to the same CDR3. The chain is built from TRBV4-3 and TRBJ2-5; D call uncertain. Germline lookup yields CDR1 LGHNA and CDR2 YSLEER. This CDR3 is built from 11 residues. Trimming stripped 1 base from V and 7 bases from J, with 4 bases between. CDR3 protein: CASSQGGTQYF. Written as DNA, the CDR3 is TGCGCCAGCAGCCAAGGTGGGACCCAGTACTTC.

The CDR3 reads CASSLGIASNTGELFF. As DNA, the CDR3 is TGTGCCAGCAGCCTGGGAATAGCCTCGAACACCGGGGAGCTGTTTTTT. The rearrangement uses TRBV7-2 and TRBJ2-2; D remains unclear. Trimming removed 5 bases at V and 0 bases at J, with 13 bases between. Germline values: CDR1 SGHTA, CDR2 FQGNSA. There are 16 residues in the CDR3.

The chain carries TRBV5-1 and TRBJ2-7, with 9 bases identical to TRBD1. There are 16 residues in the CDR3. The junction had 10 bases not matched to a gene; V was cut back by 3 bases and J by 3 bases. Germline values: CDR1 SGHRS, CDR2 YFSETQ. CDR3 in amino acids: CASSSGTGFGDYEQYF. DNA for the CDR3: TGCGCCAGCAGCTCGGGGACAGGGTTTGGAGACTACGAGCAGTACTTC. Based on the CDR3 plus reference TRBV5-1 and TRBJ2-7, the full variable domain is KAGVTQTPRYLIKTRGQQVTLSCSPISGHRSVSWYQQTPGQGLQFLFEYFSETQRNKGNFPGRFSGRQFSNSRSEMNVSTLELGDSALYLCASSSGTGFGDYEQYFGPGTRLTVT.

The rearrangement links TRBV7-2 to TRBJ1-3, with unresolved D. Germline V CDR1 and CDR2: SGHTA, FQGNSA. Trimming left V 4 bases short and J 2 bases short, with 18 bases between. There are 17 residues in the CDR3. The CDR3 region is CASSSQRGSLPGNTIYF. The CDR3 DNA sequence: TGTGCCAGCAGCTCCCAGCGGGGAAGCCTCCCTGGAAACACCATATATTTT.

The chain recombines TRBV5-1 with TRBJ1-2; 7 nucleotides align to TRBD1. The V gene end was trimmed by 0 bases and the J gene end by 3 bases; junction bases not matched to a gene: 8. The CDR3 is made up of 16 amino acids. From germline, CDR1 is SGHRS and CDR2 YFSETQ. CDR3 DNA sequence: TGCGCCAGCAGCTTGGAGCGGCAGGGGGAGGACTATGGCTACACCTTC. This encodes CASSLERQGEDYGYTF.

About this clone: Other DNA sequences within the sample encode an identical CDR3. The rearrangement joins TRBV5-1 to TRBJ2-5; TRBD1 matches 12 bases. The germline CDR1 and CDR2 sequences are SGHRS and YFSETQ. This CDR3 is 15 amino acids long. V shed 4 bases and J 5 bases; nucleotides not matched to a gene: 6. CDR3 in amino acids: CASSLGTGGRETQYF. DNA for the CDR3: TGCGCCAGCAGCCTCGGGACAGGGGGCAGGGAGACCCAGTACTTC. The whole variable domain, filled in from reference TRBV5-1 and TRBJ2-5, reads KAGVTQTPRYLIKTRGQQVTLSCSPISGHRSVSWYQQTPGQGLQFLFEYFSETQRNKGNFPGRFSGRQFSNSRSEMNVSTLELGDSALYLCASSLGTGGRETQYFGPGTRLLVL.

Comment on this clone: The same CDR3 also results from other DNA sequences found in this sample. The chain carries TRBV27 and TRBJ2-5; D gene unclear. Germline V gene data show CDR1 as MNHEY and CDR2 as SMNVEV (reference sequence). The CDR3 runs 11 residues. V shed 3 bases and J shed 5 bases, with 4 bases lying between them. In DNA, the CDR3 is TGTGCCAGCAGTTTCAGGGAGACCCAGTACTTC. The encoded protein is CASSFRETQYF.

About this clone itself: This sample also contains other DNA sequences that code for the same CDR3. The chain is built from TRBV11-2 and TRBJ2-7, with D perhaps matching TRBD1 (5 bases). This CDR3 is 14 amino acids long. The germline V and J ends were trimmed by 5 bases and 0 bases, with 11 bases remaining between them. Germline V gene lookup returns CDR1 SGHAT and CDR2 FQNNGV. CDR3 in DNA: TGTGCCAGCAGCCCCCGACAGAGCTCCTACGAGCAGTACTTC. It specifies CASSPRQSSYEQYF.

The rearrangement links TRBV9 to TRBJ1-2; 9 nucleotides agree with TRBD1. Per the germline V gene, CDR1 is SGDLS and CDR2 is YYNGEE. The trim removed 4 bases at V and 2 bases at J, leaving 6 bases unmatched. CDR3 length equals 15 residues. CDR3 coding DNA: TGTGCCAGCAGCTCGCGGACAGGGGTAAACTATGGCTACACCTTC. The encoded protein is CASSSRTGVNYGYTF. Combining the CDR3 with reference TRBV9 and TRBJ1-2 gives the whole variable domain DSGVTQTPKHLITATGQRVTLRCSPRSGDLSVYWYQQSLDQGLQFLIQYYNGEERAKGNILERFSAQQFPDLHSELNLSSLELGDSALYFCASSSRTGVNYGYTFGSGTRLTVV.

Points on this clone: In the same sample, other DNA sequences code for this CDR3. The chain joins TRBV18 to TRBJ1-1, with D tentatively TRBD1 (5 bases). CDR3 length equals 15 residues. The germline CDR1 and CDR2 sequences are KGHSH and LQKENI. The V end lost 3 bases, the J end lost 0 bases, and 11 bases lay between the germline ends. The CDR3 reads CASSPPGRMNTEAFF. The DNA for the CDR3 is TGTGCCAGCTCACCTCCGGGGCGGATGAACACTGAAGCTTTCTTT. The whole variable domain, remainder taken from reference TRBV18 and TRBJ1-1, is NAGVMQNPRHLVRRRGQEARLRCSPMKGHSHVYWYRQLPEEGLKFMVYLQKENIIDESGMPKERFSAEFPKEGPSILRIQQVVRGDSAAYFCASSPPGRMNTEAFFGQGTRLTVV.

The V call is TRBV2, the J call TRBJ2-7; perhaps TRBD1 as D (5 bases). Germline V gene lookup returns CDR1 SNHLY and CDR2 FYNNEI. CDR3 length equals 13 residues. V dropped 4 bases and J dropped 3 bases, with 10 bases sitting between them. CDR3 residues: CASSGTINYEQYF. Written as DNA, the CDR3 is TGTGCCAGCAGTGGGACAATCAACTACGAGCAGTACTTC.

The chain joins TRBV28 to TRBJ1-4; D call uncertain. Germline V gene lookup returns CDR1 MDHEN and CDR2 SYDVKM. Trimming stripped 6 bases from V and 2 bases from J, with 13 bases between. The CDR3 runs to 15 residues. CDR3 in DNA: TGTGCCAGCAGCCCTCGCACAAGGACTAATGAAAAACTGTTTTTT. It specifies CASSPRTRTNEKLFF.

This sequence joins TRBV6-1 and TRBJ1-2; D call uncertain. V was clipped by 8 bases and J by 4 bases, with 17 bases between them. The CDR3 runs to 14 residues. Germline V CDR1 and CDR2: MNHNS, SASEGT. DNA of the CDR3: TGTGCCAGCGGCTGGGAAAGACTTATCTATGGCTACACCTTC. Residues: CASGWERLIYGYTF.

V gene TRBV4-3 combines with J gene TRBJ2-7, with TRBD2 identical over 11 bases. CDR3 length: 16 amino acids. V was clipped by 4 bases and J by 3 bases; unmatched bases: 8. Looked up from germline, CDR1 is LGHNA and CDR2 is YSLEER. The CDR3 loop reads CASSRGTSGSIYEQYF. In nucleotides, the CDR3 is TGCGCCAGCAGCCGGGGCACTAGCGGGAGCATCTACGAGCAGTACTTC.

The chain couples TRBV10-1 to TRBJ2-5, with D possibly called TRBD1 or TRBD2 (5 bases each). This CDR3 spans 14 amino acids. Trimming left V 3 bases short and J 7 bases short, with 15 bases between. The germline CDR1 and CDR2 sequences are WNHNN and SYGVQD (reference sequence). The CDR3 region is CASSERAGQGTQYF. CDR3 nucleotide sequence: TGCGCCAGCAGTGAACGCGCGGGTCAGGGGACCCAGTACTTC.

The V gene is TRBV6-6, the J gene TRBJ1-2; the D is unclear. Germline V CDR1 and CDR2: MNHNY, SVGAGI (reference sequence). CDR3 size: 16 residues. V lost 2 bases to trimming and J lost 4 bases, with 17 bases between them. CDR3 nucleotide sequence: TGTGCCAGCAGTTACGAGTTCCGGAGGGCGCGCTATGGCTACACCTTC. Its translation is CASSYEFRRARYGYTF.

The chain employs TRBV7-2 and TRBJ1-2; possible D gene TRBD1, 6 bases. The CDR3 runs 15 residues. Per germline, CDR1 SGHTA and CDR2 FQGNSA. V shed 0 bases and J shed 4 bases, with 12 bases lying between them. The chain's CDR3 is CASSLAPTGPYGYTF. The CDR3 coding sequence is TGTGCCAGCAGCTTAGCGCCGACAGGCCCCTATGGCTACACCTTC.

The gene calls are TRBV5-1 and TRBJ2-4, with 7 bases matching TRBD1. The CDR3 extends over 15 amino acids. Germline loops: CDR1 SGHRS, CDR2 YFSETQ. Unmatched junction bases numbered 9, after V lost 4 bases and J lost 5 bases. In DNA, the CDR3 is TGCGCCAGCAGCCCATATTCCGGGACAGAAAACATTCAGTACTTC. Its translation: CASSPYSGTENIQYF.

The chain employs TRBV18 and TRBJ2-5; perhaps TRBD2 as D (6 bases). Trimming left V 1 base short and J 0 bases short, with 15 bases between. The CDR3 is made up of 17 amino acids. The germline gives CDR1 KGHSH, CDR2 LQKENI. CDR3 bases: TGTGCCAGCTCACCACTGCCTCGCGGAGGGTACCAAGAGACCCAGTACTTC. Protein product: CASSPLPRGGYQETQYF.

The rearrangement joins TRBV13 to TRBJ2-7, with 10 nucleotides matching TRBD1. Trimming at V came to 4 bases and at J to 2 bases, leaving 2 bases not matched to a gene. The length of the CDR3 is 14 residues. From germline, CDR1 is PRHDT and CDR2 FYEKMQ (reference sequence). The CDR3 DNA reads TGTGCCAGCAGCTCCGGACAGGGGGCCTACGAGCAGTACTTC. Translating it yields CASSSGQGAYEQYF.

This chain uses TRBV2 with TRBJ2-3; perhaps TRBD2 as D (6 bases). V lost 9 bases and J 2 bases, leaving 27 bases between the germline ends. The germline V gene has CDR1 SNHLY and CDR2 FYNNEI. The CDR3 runs to 18 residues. The CDR3 here is CASPGLKSSGAHTDTQYF. CDR3 nucleotide sequence: TGTGCCAGTCCGGGACTGAAGAGCTCTGGGGCTCACACAGATACGCAGTATTTT.

DNA of the CDR3: TGTGCCAGCAGCTTCCTCGGGAGCGGCGACAATGAGCAGTTCTTC. Amino acid sequence: CASSFLGSGDNEQFF. The rearrangement uses TRBV5-8 and TRBJ2-1; perhaps TRBD2 as D (6 bases). This CDR3 is built from 15 residues. Trimming pared 2 bases from V and 5 bases from J, leaving 14 bases between. CDR1 is SGHTS, CDR2 YDEGEE, per germline.